The sequence of this T cell receptor (beta chain) was determined in a study of human T cells and chemical hapten exposure. Study-level information: Patch testing placed 0.01% DPC on the upper back, with readings at 6 days.

In its sample, this clonotype was seen many times. Germline V lookup: CDR1 LNHNV, CDR2 YYDKDF (reference sequence). The CDR3 is 18 residues long. V lost 0 bases and J lost 1, with 18 bases in between. TCRdb analysed the RACE reads with MiXCR anew, one entry per CDR3 protein. The profile shows tens of thousands of distinct CDR3 sequences, approximately 7% of them singletons. Time point in this sample: patch test 2, 6 weeks after DPC sensitization. Regarding treatment: therapeutic diphenylcyclopropenone sensitization with weekly scalp DPC. This clonotype was obtained from a woman aged 25 to 39 with alopecia areata. Some clones in this sample may be carry-over from other donors' samples. The chain recombines TRBV15 with TRBJ2-5; D remains ambiguous. The sequencing here drew on whole blood, taken in connection with sensitization to the hapten diphenylcyclopropenone (DPC). Here the CDR3 reads CATSRDGPPRAPQETQYF. In DNA form, the CDR3 reads TGTGCCACCAGCAGAGATGGTCCGCCACGGGCCCCCCAAGAGACCCAGTACTTC.